Described below is a single T cell receptor (beta chain) sequence and its context. The sample holds one count of this clonotype. It lacks a known antigen. A much more abundant neighbour one base away suggests this may be a read error. The CDR3, cysteine through phenylalanine, is 14 amino acids long. Of the read, only the CDR3 DNA is kept; its 42 bases are in frame from base 1. V gives up 6 bases and J gives up 2 bases, and the segment between their germline ends measures 14 bases. This specimen's treatment or condition label, per the study, means: allogeneic hematopoietic cell transplantation with graft depleted of TCRalphabeta T cells and CD19 B cells. The transplant recipients were children given TCRalphabeta/CD19-depleted allogeneic hematopoietic cell grafts. The sample is drawn from a study of T-cell reconstitution after alpha-beta-depleted transplantation in children (dated by TCRdb to the mid-2010s). Turning to the overall study: Using TCR repertoire profiling, the study quantitatively followed how T-cell immune reconstitution unfolded in children after TCRalphabeta/CD19-depleted allogeneic hematopoietic cell transplantation. The paper as a whole reports these results and caveats: The frequencies of hyperexpanded clones fell over the following months, and after one year, T-cell counts and TCRbeta diversity were mostly attributed to newly produced T cells. In some patients, the high TCRbeta diversity seen at day 60 was put down to recipient T cells and intrathymic progenitors that had survived conditioning. The apparently early alphabetaT-cell count recovery about two months after transplant was reportedly dependent on only several hundred rapidly expanded clones derived from non-depleted graft cells.

The library was obtained by PCR. TCRdb shows the sequencer as Illumina HiSeq 2500. TCR library preparation used molecular barcoding, with unique molecular identifiers applied to normalize quantification of the TCRbeta repertoire. TCRdb reprocessed the public reads (quality trimming at Q25 with fastp, clone calling with MiXCR) and kept in-frame beta chains. When rows share a CDR3 protein, they turn into one entry using the most common DNA and genes. In all, the sample holds 250,000 to 300,000 distinct CDR3 sequences, and about 9.5% of those were seen once. The ten largest clonotypes hold just under 7.5% of the sample.

This receptor was taken from a boy less than two years old with acute myeloid leukemia, due to receive a stem cell transplant. Source: PBMCs, taken before TCRalphabeta/CD19-depleted stem cell transplant. The rearranged segments are TRBV12-3 or TRBV12-4 and TRBJ2-7, with the D segment identity uncertain. The CDR3 has the sequence CASSPSFWAYEQYF. The DNA sequence is TGTGCCAGCAGCCCTAGTTTTTGGGCCTACGAGCAGTACTTC.